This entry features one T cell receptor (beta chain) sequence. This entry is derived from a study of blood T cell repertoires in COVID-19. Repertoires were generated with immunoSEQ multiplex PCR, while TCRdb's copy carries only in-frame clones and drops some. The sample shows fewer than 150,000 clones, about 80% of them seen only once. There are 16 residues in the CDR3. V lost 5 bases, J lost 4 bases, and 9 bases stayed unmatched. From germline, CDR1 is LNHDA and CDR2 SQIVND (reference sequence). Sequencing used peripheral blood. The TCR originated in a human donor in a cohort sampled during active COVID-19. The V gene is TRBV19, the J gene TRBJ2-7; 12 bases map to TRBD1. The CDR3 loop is CASSVIGTGGSYEQYF. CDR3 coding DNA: TGTGCCAGTAGTGTCATCGGGACAGGGGGCTCGTACGAGCAGTACTTC.